This record looks at one T cell receptor beta chain sequence and its context. V lost 0 bases to trimming and J lost 5 bases, with 11 bases between them. The CDR3 sequence is 15 residues long. Germline lookup yields CDR1 LGHNA and CDR2 YSLEER. This sample stems from a study of T cell changes during pregnancy in multiple sclerosis. This table comes from immunoSEQ multiplex PCR, and its TCRdb copy is limited to in-frame clones, with some not included. The repertoire has tens of thousands of clones, around 90% of them found once; the top ten carry more than 4.5%. The TCR originated in a female donor in good health, enrolled as a control in a pregnancy study. Sequences were derived from peripheral blood, sampled in the first trimester of pregnancy. The chain links TRBV4-3 to TRBJ2-1, with D maybe TRBD2 (6 bases). The CDR3 protein is CASSQDGSGDNEQFF. The CDR3 DNA reads as TGCGCCAGCAGCCAAGATGGTAGCGGAGACAATGAGCAGTTCTTC.